This T cell receptor (beta chain) derives from a study of HIV-infected patients and healthy controls. CDR1 and CDR2 (germline): SGHDN, FVKESK. The CDR3 has 15 residues. The ends were cut back, 1 base at V and 0 bases at J, with 6 bases in the middle. TCRdb re-analysed the 5' RACE reads in MiXCR, keeping a single row per CDR3 protein. Of 60,000 to 70,000 distinct CDR3 sequences in the sample, 15% to 20% were seen once. The TCR originated in a human donor in good health. The sample taken for sequencing was CD4+ T cells from blood. This chain uses TRBV14 with TRBJ1-4; D not resolved. CDR3 in DNA: TGTGCCAGCAGCCAAGTACGGACAACTAATGAAAAACTGTTTTTT. It yields the protein CASSQVRTTNEKLFF.